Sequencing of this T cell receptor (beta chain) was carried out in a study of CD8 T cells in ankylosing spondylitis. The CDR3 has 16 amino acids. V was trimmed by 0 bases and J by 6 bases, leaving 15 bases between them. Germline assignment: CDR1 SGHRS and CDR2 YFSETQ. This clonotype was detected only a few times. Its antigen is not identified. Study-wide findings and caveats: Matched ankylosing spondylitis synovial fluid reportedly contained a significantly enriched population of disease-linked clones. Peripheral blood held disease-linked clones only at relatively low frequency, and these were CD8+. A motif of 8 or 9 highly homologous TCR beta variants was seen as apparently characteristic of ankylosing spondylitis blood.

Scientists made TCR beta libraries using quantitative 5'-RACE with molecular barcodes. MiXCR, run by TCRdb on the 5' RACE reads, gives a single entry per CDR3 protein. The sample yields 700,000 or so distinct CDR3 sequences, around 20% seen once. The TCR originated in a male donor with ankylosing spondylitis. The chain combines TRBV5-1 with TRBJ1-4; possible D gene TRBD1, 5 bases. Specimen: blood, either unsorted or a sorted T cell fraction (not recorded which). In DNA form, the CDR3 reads TGCGCCAGCAGCTTGGAACCCCTGGGGGGGTATGAAAAACTGTTTTTT. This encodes CASSLEPLGGYEKLFF. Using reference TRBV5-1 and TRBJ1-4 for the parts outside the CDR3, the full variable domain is KAGVTQTPRYLIKTRGQQVTLSCSPISGHRSVSWYQQTPGQGLQFLFEYFSETQRNKGNFPGRFSGRQFSNSRSEMNVSTLELGDSALYLCASSLEPLGGYEKLFFGSGTQLSVL.